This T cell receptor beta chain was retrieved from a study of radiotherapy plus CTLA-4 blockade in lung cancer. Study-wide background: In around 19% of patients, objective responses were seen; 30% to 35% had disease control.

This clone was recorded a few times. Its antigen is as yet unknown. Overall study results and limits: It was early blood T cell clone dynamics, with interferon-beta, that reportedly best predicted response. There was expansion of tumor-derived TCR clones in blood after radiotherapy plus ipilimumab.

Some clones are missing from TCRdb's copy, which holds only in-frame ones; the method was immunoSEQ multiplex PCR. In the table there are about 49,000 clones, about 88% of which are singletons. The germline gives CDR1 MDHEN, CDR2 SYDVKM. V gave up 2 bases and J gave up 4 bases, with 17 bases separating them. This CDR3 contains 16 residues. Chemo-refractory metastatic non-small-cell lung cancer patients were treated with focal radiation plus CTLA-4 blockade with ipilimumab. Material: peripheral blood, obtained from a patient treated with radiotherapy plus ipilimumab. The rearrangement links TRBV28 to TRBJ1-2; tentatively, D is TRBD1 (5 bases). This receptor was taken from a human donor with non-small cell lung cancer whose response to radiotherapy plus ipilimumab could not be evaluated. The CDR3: CASSLRGSGTSYGYTF. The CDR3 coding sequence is TGTGCCAGCAGTTTAAGAGGCAGCGGGACCTCCTATGGCTACACCTTC.